One TCR beta chain is described in this entry. TCRdb re-called the 5' RACE reads through MiXCR, storing one row per CDR3 protein. Of 190,000 or so distinct CDR3 sequences in the sample, around 27% were seen once. The CDR3 has 17 amino acids. CDR1 and CDR2 (germline): MGHRA, YSYEKL. After removal of 4 bases from V and 1 base from J, the junction contained 10 bases not matched to a gene. The sample is drawn from a study of T-cell memory formation after mild COVID-19. This clonotype originated in an adult woman who had mild COVID-19 (a few samples of this study predate the infection). Cell type and time point are not known. Sequenced material: PBMCs or a T cell subset sorted from them (not recorded which). J is TRBJ2-3 and V is TRBV4-1; 8 bases are shared with TRBD1. In DNA, the CDR3 is TGCGCCAGCAGCCGGGGGCGACAGGGGCTGGGCACAGATACGCAGTATTTT. Translating it yields CASSRGRQGLGTDTQYF.